Below, one TCR beta chain is given with its context. Antigen unknown. Given the absence of the conserved phenylalanine or tryptophan at the CDR3 end, a read error is likely. Study-level points and caveats: Tumor Tregs overlapped most with tumor, then blood, naive CD4+ cells. In terms of TCR gene usage, tumor memory CD4+ T cells clustered together with blood and lymph node memory CD4+ cells, as well as with lymph node naive CD4+ cells.

Semi-nested PCR with Nested Universal Primer A followed constant-region reverse priming of full-length variable regions. MiXCR was run by TCRdb on the 5' RACE reads, yielding one entry per CDR3 protein. The sample has roughly 9,100 distinct CDR3 sequences; under 70% are singletons. Treg sorting used a CD4+CD25+CD127-/low gate. This clonotype originated in a female donor with breast cancer. What was sequenced was Tregs sorted from a lymph node.

CDR3 nucleotide sequence: TGTGCCAGCAGTTTGCGGGGCCCTCACTCTCTGGGGGCCAACGTCCTGACTATC. It yields the protein CASSLRGPHSLGANVLTI. V and J are TRBV28 and TRBJ2-6; the D gene is possibly TRBD2 (6 bases). Germline V lookup: CDR1 MDHEN, CDR2 SYDVKM. V dropped 3 bases and J dropped 4 bases, with 19 bases sitting between them. The CDR3 length is 18 residues.